This TCR beta chain originates from a study of metastatic and nonmetastatic thyroid tumors. This CDR3 has 18 residues. Germline V gene sequence: CDR1 SGHTA, CDR2 FQGNSA. With 2 bases removed from V and 7 bases from J, the gap between germline ends came to 27 bases. This clone was detected ten times or more. TCRdb re-clonotyped the PCR reads through MiXCR. The data show about 33,000 clones, approximately 17% seen once. Treatment of any kind had been given to no patient before thyroid surgery. The clonotype was recovered from a female donor with papillary thyroid cancer or a benign thyroid nodule (not recorded which). Some clones in this sample may be carry-over from other donors' samples. The rearrangement uses TRBV7-2 and TRBJ2-7; D is perhaps TRBD2 (6 bases). Sequenced sample: blood. CDR3 amino acids: CASSLRSLRESGMGEQYF. CDR3 nucleotides: TGTGCCAGCAGCTTACGCAGTCTCCGGGAGTCGGGTATGGGAGAGCAGTACTTC. Based on the CDR3 plus reference TRBV7-2 and TRBJ2-7, the full variable domain is GAGVSQSPSNKVTEKGKDVELRCDPISGHTALYWYRQSLGQGLEFLIYFQGNSAPDKSGLPSDRFSAERTGGSVSTLTIQRTQQEDSAVYLCASSLRSLRESGMGEQYFGPGTRLTVT.